The entry that follows covers one T cell receptor beta chain sequence. CDR3 size: 13 residues. Trimming took off 4 bases at V and 5 bases at J, with 11 bases between the two ends. Germline V lookup: CDR1 MNHEY, CDR2 SMNVEV (reference sequence). Seattle's cohort entered during active infection and was followed longitudinally. The data were obtained in a study of blood T cell repertoires in COVID-19. Study overall: COVID-19 samples collected from the United States, Italy and Spain covered acute and convalescent phases.

In the study's own analysis: Reference gene primer amplification in the assay estimated nucleated cell counts. This table comes from immunoSEQ multiplex PCR, and its TCRdb copy is limited to in-frame clones, with some not included. V, J and clone size reflect that table, while D and trimming were determined from the DNA. The data contain fewer than 300,000 clones, roughly nine tenths of them singletons. The chain is built from TRBV27 and TRBJ2-5; no clear D. The sequenced material came from peripheral blood. The source of this sequence is a woman aged 25 to 39 with COVID-19, enrolled during active disease. CDR3 nucleotide sequence: TGTGCCAGCAGTTCCGCTAGAAGGGAGACCCAGTACTTC. Translation: CASSSARRETQYF.